The T cell receptor (beta chain) described here comes from a study of cytomegalovirus exposure and HLA in healthy donors. Whole-study results and caveats: Many donors shared some public TCRs, even though most TCR sequences were rare.

For this clone: Its antigen is unidentified.

Sequencing used immunoSEQ multiplex PCR; TCRdb keeps in-frame clones, though not all of them. The sample shows some 66,000 clones, around 97% of them seen only once. This CDR3 contains 19 residues. V shed 5 bases and J 6 bases; nucleotides not matched to a gene: 19. The V gene's germline CDR1 is SGHTA and CDR2 FQGTGA. The sample taken for sequencing was PBMCs. The chain joins TRBV7-3 to TRBJ2-1, with TRBD2 matching 10 bases. This receptor was identified in a woman under 30 in good health and CMV-seropositive. DNA for the CDR3: TGTGCCAGCAGCACCACCATACCGGGACTAGCGTACGATTCCAATGAGCAGTTCTTC. Protein sequence: CASSTTIPGLAYDSNEQFF.